Here is one T cell receptor beta chain with its context. This CDR3 has 17 amino acids. The V end lost 2 bases, the J end lost 1 base, and 17 bases lay between the germline ends. CDR1 LGHNA and CDR2 YNFKEQ come from the germline V gene. In the study's own analysis: Estimation of nucleated cell counts relied on the amplification of reference gene primers. The table came from immunoSEQ multiplex PCR; TCRdb's copy has only in-frame clones and leaves some out. The D gene and trimming were derived from the DNA, and the V and J assignments and clone size from that table. The table shows about 70,000 clones, with roughly 80% occurring only once. This specimen belongs to a study of blood T cell repertoires in COVID-19.

The specimen sequenced was peripheral blood. The chain links TRBV4-2 to TRBJ2-5, with a possible D match to TRBD2 (5 bases). The clonotype was recovered from a woman over 75 with active or convalescent COVID-19. The CDR3 DNA sequence: TGTGCCAGCAGCCAATCGAACTTTAGAGGGCCCCAAGAGACCCAGTACTTC. It specifies CASSQSNFRGPQETQYF.